This T cell receptor (beta chain) was identified during a study of blood T cell repertoires in COVID-19. The wider study: The samples span acute and convalescent COVID-19 from the United States, Italy and Spain. T cells, B-cell-depleted T cells, or PBMCs supplied cDNA or gDNA.

Clones were sequenced by immunoSEQ multiplex PCR, and TCRdb holds only the in-frame ones, with some missing. The sample includes roughly 170,000 clones, around two thirds of them seen just once. This CDR3 is built from 11 residues. V dropped 4 bases and J dropped 5 bases, with 3 bases sitting between them. The chain has TRBV12-3 or TRBV12-4 and TRBJ1-5, with unresolved D. The clonotype originates from a woman older than 75 with acute or convalescent COVID-19. The sample consisted of peripheral blood. CDR3 residues: CASSSDQPQHF. CDR3 bases: TGTGCCAGCAGTTCAGATCAGCCCCAGCATTTT.